This T cell receptor beta chain derives from a study of blood T cell repertoires in COVID-19. In the study overall: The United States, Italy and Spain supplied acute and convalescent COVID-19 samples.

CDR3 length: 19 residues. In germline, CDR1 is SGHDT, CDR2 YYEEEE. With 0 bases clipped from V and 0 bases from J, the junction kept 12 bases outside the gene matches. Sequencing was performed with immunoSEQ multiplex PCR; in TCRdb, only in-frame clones are kept and a portion is missing. The data show a few hundred thousand clones, with approximately 81% seen just once and roughly 3.7% held by the top ten. The chain joins TRBV5-6 to TRBJ1-5; 7 bases are a match to TRBD1. This receptor was taken from a woman younger than 35 with acute or convalescent COVID-19. The sequenced material came from peripheral blood. The CDR3 loop reads CASSLGSTGWTGSNQPQHF. In nucleotides, the CDR3 is TGTGCCAGCAGCTTGGGATCGACAGGGTGGACGGGTAGCAATCAGCCCCAGCATTTT.